This is a list of T cell receptor beta chains from one sample in a study of blood T cell repertoires in COVID-19. The protocol was immunoSEQ multiplex PCR, while the TCRdb copy is restricted to in-frame clones and leaves out a portion. The sample carries fewer than 350,000 clones, 89% recorded once. The sequenced sample consisted of PBMCs or T cells enriched from blood (not recorded which). These receptors originate from a woman aged 40 to 50 who had recovered from COVID-19. The CDR3 runs from the conserved cysteine through the conserved F or W. Fields, in order: D gene, V gene, J gene, clone size, CDR3 DNA, CDR3 protein. The D gene is left open where the match is weak. The size of a clone is reported for some rows only, either as once, few or many, or as a class for expanded clones.

>TRBD2|TRBV15|TRBJ2-1|NA
TGTGCCACCAGCAGACCTAGCGGGAGGGACAATGAGCAGTTCTTC
CATSRPSGRDNEQFF
>NA|TRBV29-1|TRBJ1-2|NA
TGCAGCGTCCTCTATGGCTACACCTTC
CSVLYGYTF
>TRBD2|TRBV13|TRBJ2-7|once
TGTGCCAGCAGCGTCGGAAGCGGGAGTCACTCCTACGAGCAGTACTTC
CASSVGSGSHSYEQYF
>NA|TRBV7-8|TRBJ1-2|NA
TGTGCCAGCAGCTTAATGGAGAACTATGGCTACACCTTC
CASSLMENYGYTF
>TRBD2|TRBV18|TRBJ2-1|NA
TGTGCCAGCTCACCACAGTCGGGAGGGCCTTCCAATGAGCAGTTCTTC
CASSPQSGGPSNEQFF
>NA|TRBV5-1|TRBJ2-7|NA
TGCGCCAGCAGCACCAGACAGGCTTCTACCTACGAGCAGTACTTC
CASSTRQASTYEQYF
>TRBD1|TRBV25-1|TRBJ1-1|NA
TGTGCCAGCAGGGCGACAGGGGCTCGGACTGAAGCTTTCTTT
CASRATGARTEAFF
>TRBD1|TRBV5-1|TRBJ1-6|NA
TGCGCCAGCAGCTTGGCCACAGGGGGCGGTTATAATTCACCCCTCCACTTT
CASSLATGGGYNSPLHF
>NA|TRBV9|TRBJ1-2|few
TGTGCCAGCAGCGTAGGAGGGCCTTCCCGCCCCACCTTC
CASSVGGPSRPTF
>TRBD1|TRBV6-5|TRBJ1-4|NA
TGTGCCAGCAGTCGGGACAGCGGAGGGGAAAAACTGTTTTTT
CASSRDSGGEKLFF
>NA|TRBV3-1/TRBV3-2|TRBJ1-4|once
TGTGCCAGCAGCCAAGGAGGAGGGTTTGCAACTAATGAAAAACTGTTTTTT
CASSQGGGFATNEKLFF
>NA|TRBV11-2|TRBJ2-7|NA
TGTGCCAGCAGCCAAGTTGGGGGCCCAAACTACGAGCAGTACTTC
CASSQVGGPNYEQYF
>NA|TRBV7-6|TRBJ1-5|NA
TGTGCCAGCAGCTTAGACGGGGGGGTAAATCAGCCCCAGCATTTT
CASSLDGGVNQPQHF